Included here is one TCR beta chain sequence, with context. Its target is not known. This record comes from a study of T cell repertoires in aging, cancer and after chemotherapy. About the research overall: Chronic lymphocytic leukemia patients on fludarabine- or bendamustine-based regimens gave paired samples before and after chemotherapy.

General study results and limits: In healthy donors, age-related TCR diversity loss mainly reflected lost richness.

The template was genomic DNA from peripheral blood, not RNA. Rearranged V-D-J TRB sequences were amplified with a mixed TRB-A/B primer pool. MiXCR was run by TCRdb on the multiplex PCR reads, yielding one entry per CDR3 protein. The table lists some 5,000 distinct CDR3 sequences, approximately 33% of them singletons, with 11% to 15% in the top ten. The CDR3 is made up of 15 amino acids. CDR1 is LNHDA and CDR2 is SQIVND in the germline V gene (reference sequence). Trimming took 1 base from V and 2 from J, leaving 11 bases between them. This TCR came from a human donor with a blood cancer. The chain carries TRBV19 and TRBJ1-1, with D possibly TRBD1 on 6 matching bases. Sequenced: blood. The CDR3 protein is CASSIARTANTEAFF. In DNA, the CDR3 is TGTGCCAGTAGTATAGCGAGGACAGCTAACACTGAAGCTTTCTTT.